One and the same sample provided the 20 T cell receptor beta chains below, sequenced in a study of graft-versus-host responses after intestinal transplantation listed by TCRdb under 2021. Explained via the paper, the time point label denotes: cells obtained before transplantation from donor or recipient. The antigens these receptors bind are not known. The protocol used for the library was the immunoSEQ multiplex PCR assay. This immuneACCESS table, as held by TCRdb, lists in-frame sequences with V and J called but not all clones. Of the missing ones, under half trace to an unresolved V gene in checked studies; the others have no known cause. For this sample there are 50,000 or so clones; around nine tenths appear just once. 2% to 2.5% of the sample rests with the top ten. Sequences were derived from unstimulated CD4+ T cells sorted from spleen or lymph node cells, sampled before transplant. These receptors all come from a human donor who was the organ donor for an intestinal transplant.

This clone was counted a few times. V is TRBV7-9 and J is TRBJ2-3; 11 bases map to TRBD2. The germline V gene has CDR1 SEHNR and CDR2 FQNEAQ (reference sequence). CDR3 length: 14 residues. J was trimmed by 5 bases and V by 5 bases; bases with no gene match: 3. CDR3 coding DNA: TGTGCCAGCAGCCAAGGACTAGCGGGAGATACGCAGTATTTT. It encodes CASSQGLAGDTQYF.

The V call is TRBV28, the J call TRBJ2-7; 9 bases fit TRBD2. V lost 6 bases to trimming and J lost 0 bases; unmatched junction nucleotides: 9. This CDR3 has 16 amino acids. The germline V gene encodes CDR1 MDHEN and CDR2 SYDVKM. As DNA, the CDR3 is TGTGCCAGCAGCGGCCCACTAGCGGGCAGCTCCTACGAGCAGTACTTC. Its translation is CASSGPLAGSSYEQYF.

The chain is built from TRBV7-8 and TRBJ1-5; TRBD1 is a possible D gene (5 bases). This CDR3 is 15 amino acids long. Germline values: CDR1 SGHVS, CDR2 FQNEAQ. Trimming shortened V by 4 bases and J by 0 bases, and 10 bases separated the two germline ends. In DNA form, the CDR3 reads TGTGCCAGCAGCTCCCGGGACGGTAGCAATCAGCCCCAGCATTTT. Translation gives CASSSRDGSNQPQHF.

The rearrangement uses TRBV28 and TRBJ2-2, with D perhaps matching TRBD1 (6 bases). V lost 4 bases, J lost 4 bases, and 13 bases lay in between. The CDR3 extends over 15 amino acids. Germline values: CDR1 MDHEN, CDR2 SYDVKM. CDR3 in amino acids: CASSYHRVSTGELFF. CDR3 in DNA: TGTGCCAGCAGTTACCACAGGGTTAGCACCGGGGAGCTGTTTTTT.

The chain links TRBV5-4 to TRBJ1-2; D is unclear. CDR1 and CDR2 from the germline V gene are SGHNT and YYREEE (reference sequence). Trimming cost V 1 base and J 1 base, with 8 bases left between them. The CDR3 is 14 residues long. CDR3 protein: CASSLLTINYGYTF. CDR3 bases: TGTGCCAGCAGCTTGCTAACCATTAACTATGGCTACACCTTC.

The chain is built from TRBV7-8 and TRBJ2-3; TRBD2 matches at 10 bases. From germline, CDR1 is SGHVS and CDR2 FQNEAQ. The CDR3 is 15 amino acids. The trim removed 4 bases at V and 1 base at J, leaving 2 bases unmatched. In DNA form, the CDR3 reads TGTGCCAGCAGCTCCGGACTAGCGGGCACAGATACGCAGTATTTT. Amino acid sequence: CASSSGLAGTDTQYF. Drawing the rest from reference TRBV7-8 and TRBJ2-3, the complete variable domain is GAGVSQSPRYKVAKRGQDVALRCDPISGHVSLFWYQQALGQGPEFLTYFQNEAQLDKSGLPSDRFFAERPEGSVSTLKIQRTQQEDSAVYLCASSSGLAGTDTQYFGPGTRLTVL.

The chain couples TRBV30 to TRBJ1-4; 10 nucleotides line up with TRBD1. J gave up 4 bases and V 5 bases, and 7 bases lay outside the gene matches. The CDR3 is made up of 15 amino acids. In germline, CDR1 is GTSNPN, CDR2 SVGIG (reference sequence). The CDR3 protein is CAWLKGQGFNEKLFF. In nucleotides, the CDR3 is TGTGCCTGGTTGAAGGGACAGGGGTTTAATGAAAAACTGTTTTTT.

This clone was found once. This rearrangement joins TRBV19 to TRBJ2-5; TRBD1 agrees at 7 bases. Germline V gives CDR1 LNHDA, CDR2 SQIVND (reference sequence). J lost 2 bases, V lost 7 bases, and 7 bases had no gene match. The CDR3 runs 14 residues. The DNA of the CDR3 is TGTGCCAGTAAAAAACAGGGGTTACAAGAGACCCAGTACTTC. Its translation is CASKKQGLQETQYF.

The chain carries TRBV28 and TRBJ2-7; D uncertain. The V end was cut by 2 bases, the J end by 0 bases, with 11 bases between. Germline CDR1 reads MDHEN; CDR2 reads SYDVKM. The CDR3 length is 15 residues. The CDR3: CASSLGRTGSYEQYF. The CDR3 DNA follows: TGTGCCAGCAGTTTAGGCAGGACCGGCTCCTACGAGCAGTACTTC.

The chain uses TRBV21-1 and TRBJ2-5; the table gives TRBD1 as D, unverified against the DNA. With the DNA end fitting TRBJ2-7 better, the J assignment may be wrong. TRBV21-1 is recorded as a pseudogene. This CDR3 has 16 residues. The chain's CDR3 is CASSKALLVGAYEQYF. CDR3 bases: TGTGCCAGCAGCAAAGCCCTATTAGTAGGGGCCTACGAGCAGTACTTC.

This chain links TRBV28 with TRBJ2-7, with D perhaps matching TRBD1 or TRBD2 (5 bases each). The germline V gene encodes CDR1 MDHEN and CDR2 SYDVKM. The V end was cut by 5 bases, the J end by 9 bases, with 26 bases between. The CDR3 contains 16 residues. This CDR3 reads CASSRIIGGSGLRQYF. In nucleotides, the CDR3 is TGTGCCAGCAGTCGGATCATTGGGGGTTCTGGGCTGCGGCAGTACTTC.

V gene TRBV5-4 combines with J gene TRBJ2-3; 10 bases map to TRBD2. Per the germline V gene, CDR1 is SGHNT and CDR2 is YYREEE (reference sequence). Trimming removed 1 base from V and 5 bases from J; junction bases left unmatched: 4. The CDR3 contains 15 residues. CDR3 in amino acids: CASSLTLAGGDTQYF. The CDR3 bases are TGTGCCAGCAGCTTGACCTTAGCGGGAGGAGATACGCAGTATTTT.

The chain has TRBV28 and TRBJ2-2; 9 bases are a match to TRBD2. Germline loops: CDR1 MDHEN, CDR2 SYDVKM. The CDR3 consists of 18 residues. V lost 3 bases, J lost 0 bases, and 8 bases stayed unmatched. The DNA of the CDR3 is TGTGCCAGCAGTTTGACTAGCGGCTCCCTAGCGAACACCGGGGAGCTGTTTTTT. Translation gives CASSLTSGSLANTGELFF. Supplemented by reference TRBV28 and TRBJ2-2, the full variable domain reads DVKVTQSSRYLVKRTGEKVFLECVQDMDHENMFWYRQDPGLGLRLIYFSYDVKMKEKGDIPEGYSVSREKKERFSLILESASTNQTSMYLCASSLTSGSLANTGELFFGEGSRLTVL.

The chain links TRBV7-9 to TRBJ1-4, with D uncertain. The CDR3 spans 14 residues. V was trimmed by 1 base and J by 5 bases, leaving 8 bases between them. CDR1 is SEHNR and CDR2 is FQNEAQ in the germline V gene (reference sequence). CDR3 nucleotides: TGTGCCAGCAGCTTAGGTCCGAGCAATGAAAAACTGTTTTTT. As protein: CASSLGPSNEKLFF.

The V and J genes are TRBV7-2 and TRBJ2-6; no firm D call. Germline V gene lookup returns CDR1 SGHTA and CDR2 FQGNSA. V lost 6 bases and J lost 1, with 4 bases in between. The CDR3 runs 13 residues. CDR3 region: CASSRSGANVLTF. For the CDR3, the DNA is TGTGCCAGCAGTAGATCTGGGGCCAACGTCCTGACTTTC.

Only one count was recorded for this clone. This chain connects TRBV28 to TRBJ2-1; D assignment may be TRBD1 or TRBD2 (5 bases each). Per the germline V gene, CDR1 is MDHEN and CDR2 is SYDVKM. The CDR3 spans 14 residues. V lost 3 bases and J lost 0, with 6 bases in between. CDR3 sequence: CASSLGDSYNEQFF. In DNA form, the CDR3 reads TGTGCCAGCAGTTTGGGGGACTCCTACAATGAGCAGTTCTTC.

This chain uses TRBV28 with TRBJ2-7, with D tentatively TRBD1 or TRBD2 (5 bases each). The CDR3 sequence is 13 residues long. The V and J ends lost 8 bases and 3 bases respectively, with 14 bases between them. The germline V gene has CDR1 MDHEN and CDR2 SYDVKM. The CDR3 reads CASGTPSIYEQYF. CDR3 bases: TGTGCCAGCGGGACCCCATCTATCTACGAGCAGTACTTC.

Written as DNA, the CDR3 is TGTGCCAGCAGTGAATTGGAACTAGCAGGGGGAAATGAGCAGTTCTTC. Residues: CASSELELAGGNEQFF. The chain uses TRBV2 and TRBJ2-1; a possible D gene is TRBD1 (7 bases). V was clipped by 2 bases and J by 7 bases, with 18 bases between them. The germline gives CDR1 SNHLY, CDR2 FYNNEI. This CDR3 has 16 residues.

V is TRBV30 and J is TRBJ2-7; D remains ambiguous. CDR3 size: 11 residues. Germline V gives CDR1 GTSNPN, CDR2 SVGIG (reference sequence). Trimming took 0 bases from V and 5 from J, leaving 5 bases between them. CDR3 DNA: TGTGCCTGGAGTGTATCGAACGAGCAGTACTTC. Protein: CAWSVSNEQYF.

This sequence joins TRBV7-9 and TRBJ1-1; D is possibly TRBD1 (6 bases). The CDR3 covers 18 residues. V lost 5 bases, J lost 8 bases, and 30 bases lay in between. Per germline, CDR1 SEHNR and CDR2 FQNEAQ (reference sequence). The CDR3 DNA is TGTGCCAGCAGCCCCCAAAAGACAGGCACGGCCCGAACGACCGAAGCTTTCTTT. Its protein is CASSPQKTGTARTTEAFF.